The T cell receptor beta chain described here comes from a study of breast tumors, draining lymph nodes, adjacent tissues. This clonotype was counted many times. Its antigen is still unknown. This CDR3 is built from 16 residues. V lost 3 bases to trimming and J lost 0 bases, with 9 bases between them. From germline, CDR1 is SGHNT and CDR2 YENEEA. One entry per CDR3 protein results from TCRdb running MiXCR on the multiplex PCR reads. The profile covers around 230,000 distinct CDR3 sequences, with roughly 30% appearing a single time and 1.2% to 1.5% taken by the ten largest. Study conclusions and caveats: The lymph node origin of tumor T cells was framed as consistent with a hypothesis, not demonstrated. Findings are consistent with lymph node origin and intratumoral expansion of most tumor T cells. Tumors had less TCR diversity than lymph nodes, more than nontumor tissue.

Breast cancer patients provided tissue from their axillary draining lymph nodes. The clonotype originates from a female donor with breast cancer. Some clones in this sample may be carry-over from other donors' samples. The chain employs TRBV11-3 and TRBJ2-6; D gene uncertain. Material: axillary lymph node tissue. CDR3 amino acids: CASSFLESSGANVLTF. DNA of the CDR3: TGTGCCAGCAGCTTCTTGGAATCCTCTGGGGCCAACGTCCTGACTTTC.